The 22 T cell receptor beta chains below all came from one sample that was sequenced in a study of OX40 agonist ivuxolimab in advanced cancers. Libraries were prepared by immunoSEQ multiplex PCR; TCRdb keeps only in-frame clonotypes and omits some of them. The data contain roughly 20,000 clones, roughly 80% of them singletons. Sample: CD4+ or CD8+ T cells sorted from blood, taken in a trial of the OX40 agonist ivuxolimab. These receptors came from an adult with an advanced solid tumor such as melanoma, head and neck, liver or kidney cancer.

This clone has more than one count but fewer than ten. This chain uses TRBV6-6 with TRBJ2-7; the match to TRBD2 covers 7 bases. Germline CDR1 and CDR2: MNHNY and SVGAGI (reference sequence). The J segment lost 7 bases and the V segment lost 7 bases, leaving 7 bases of the junction unmatched. The CDR3 has 12 amino acids. CDR3 sequence reads: CASNREAGEQYF. The CDR3 nucleotides are TGTGCCAGCAATCGGGAGGCCGGGGAGCAGTACTTC.

This chain connects TRBV7-2 to TRBJ1-2; the match to TRBD1 covers 7 bases. V lost 4 bases to trimming and J lost 4 bases; unmatched junction nucleotides: 9. This CDR3 has 15 residues. The germline V gene encodes CDR1 SGHTA and CDR2 FQGNSA. CDR3 DNA sequence: TGTGCCAGCAGCTCCCCCGGACAGGCCGTCTATGGCTACACCTTC. This translates into CASSSPGQAVYGYTF.

The rearrangement uses TRBV28 and TRBJ1-3; D is unresolved. In germline, CDR1 is MDHEN, CDR2 SYDVKM. The V end lost 6 bases, the J end lost 3 bases, and 12 bases lay between the germline ends. The length of the CDR3 is 14 residues. The DNA of the CDR3 is TGTGCCAGCAGCTCCCCTGGACGTGGAAACACCATATATTTT. Protein: CASSSPGRGNTIYF. Filled out from reference TRBV28 and TRBJ1-3, the complete variable domain reads DVKVTQSSRYLVKRTGEKVFLECVQDMDHENMFWYRQDPGLGLRLIYFSYDVKMKEKGDIPEGYSVSREKKERFSLILESASTNQTSMYLCASSSPGRGNTIYFGEGSWLTVV.

The CDR3 DNA sequence: TGTGCCAGCAGCCAAATGAGCGGGAGGAGCACAGATACGCAGTATTTT. Residues: CASSQMSGRSTDTQYF. The rearrangement links TRBV14 to TRBJ2-3; 9 bases line up with TRBD2. Germline V CDR1 and CDR2: SGHDN, FVKESK. The CDR3 extends over 16 amino acids. The V and J ends lost 2 bases and 0 bases, in that order; junction bases with no gene match: 3.

The genes are TRBV5-1 and TRBJ1-1, with D unresolved. The V gene lost 0 bases and the J gene lost 5 bases, with 8 bases spanning the gap. The germline gives CDR1 SGHRS, CDR2 YFSETQ. The CDR3 covers 13 residues. CDR3 in DNA: TGCGCCAGCAGCTTGGGTATTCAAACTGAAGCTTTCTTT. This encodes CASSLGIQTEAFF.

The chain is built from TRBV6-5 and TRBJ2-2; TRBD2 aligns across 12 bases. There are 16 residues in the CDR3. V lost 2 bases and J lost 6; bases outside the gene matches: 4. The germline V gene has CDR1 MNHEY and CDR2 SVGAGI. This CDR3 is CASSYGLAGGPGELFF. DNA for the CDR3: TGTGCCAGCAGTTACGGGCTAGCGGGGGGGCCCGGGGAGCTGTTTTTT.

The chain recombines TRBV9 with TRBJ1-3; D gene uncertain. The CDR3 is 19 amino acids. Germline V lookup: CDR1 SGDLS, CDR2 YYNGEE. V was shortened by 0 bases and J by 0 bases, with 19 bases between the two germline ends. This CDR3 is CASSVGLLRPPYSGNTIYF. CDR3 bases: TGTGCCAGCAGCGTAGGTTTATTAAGACCCCCCTACTCTGGAAACACCATATATTTT. Based on the CDR3 plus reference TRBV9 and TRBJ1-3, the full variable domain is DSGVTQTPKHLITATGQRVTLRCSPRSGDLSVYWYQQSLDQGLQFLIQYYNGEERAKGNILERFSAQQFPDLHSELNLSSLELGDSALYFCASSVGLLRPPYSGNTIYFGEGSWLTVV.

V gene TRBV15 combines with J gene TRBJ2-3, with 9 bases identical to TRBD2. This CDR3 has 14 amino acids. V was clipped by 9 bases and J by 6 bases; unmatched bases: 10. Looked up from germline, CDR1 is LNHNV and CDR2 is YYDKDF (reference sequence). CDR3 coding DNA: TGTGCCACGGCCGGGACTAGCATTGTGGATACGCAGTATTTT. Translated, it gives CATAGTSIVDTQYF.

The chain carries TRBV18 and TRBJ2-6; 10 bases are a match to TRBD1. Germline trimming cut 2 bases from V and 0 bases from J; bases unmatched to any gene: 7. The germline V gene encodes CDR1 KGHSH and CDR2 LQKENI. The CDR3 has 19 residues. In nucleotides, the CDR3 is TGTGCCAGCTCACCAACTTGGACAGGGGGATTCTCTGGGGCCAACGTCCTGACTTTC. Protein product: CASSPTWTGGFSGANVLTF.

V usage is TRBV18 and J usage is TRBJ1-5, with TRBD1 identical over 8 bases. After removal of 4 bases from V and 4 bases from J, the junction contained 3 bases not matched to a gene. The CDR3 length is 14 residues. Per the germline V gene, CDR1 is KGHSH and CDR2 is LQKENI. CDR3 in DNA: TGTGCCAGCTCACTGAGGGACAGGAATCAGCCCCAGCATTTT. It specifies CASSLRDRNQPQHF.

The V call is TRBV6-1, the J call TRBJ2-7, with D maybe TRBD2 (6 bases). In germline, CDR1 is MNHNS, CDR2 SASEGT. V was cut by 4 bases and J by 2 bases, with 15 bases left in between. The CDR3 contains 15 residues. Here the CDR3 reads CASSVLAGPTYEQYF. CDR3 DNA: TGTGCCAGCAGTGTACTAGCAGGGCCCACCTACGAGCAGTACTTC.

The table lists this clone with a count of one. The chain carries TRBV2 and TRBJ2-5; D may be TRBD2 (6 bases). Trimming pared 9 bases from V and 7 bases from J, leaving 15 bases between. Germline CDR1 SNHLY, CDR2 FYNNEI. The CDR3 length is 12 residues. CDR3 DNA sequence: TGTGCCAGGTGGACCGGGGGTGGGACCCAGTACTTC. This translates into CARWTGGGTQYF.

This rearrangement joins TRBV23-1 to TRBJ2-5; 7 bases line up with TRBD1. The DNA end favors TRBJ2-7, so the J call may be wrong. TRBV23-1 is sorted into the ORF group, with uncertain function. This CDR3 region has 13 residues. The CDR3 here is CASSPPGGYEQYF. CDR3 coding DNA: TGCGCCAGCAGTCCGCCAGGGGGCTACGAGCAGTACTTC.

V gene TRBV28 combines with J gene TRBJ2-7, with 9 bases identical to TRBD1. The CDR3 is 16 amino acids. Germline V gene sequence: CDR1 MDHEN, CDR2 SYDVKM. V dropped 5 bases and J dropped 5; count of bases not matched to a gene: 13. CDR3 sequence: CASSRPRGTGTHEQYF. The CDR3 DNA follows: TGTGCCAGCAGTCGCCCTCGGGGGACAGGGACTCACGAGCAGTACTTC.

The chain couples TRBV28 to TRBJ1-2, with TRBD1 identical over 7 bases. Germline-derived CDR1 and CDR2 are MDHEN and SYDVKM. Losses at the gene ends were 6 bases for V and 8 bases for J; bases not matched to a gene: 9. This CDR3 is 13 amino acids long. The CDR3 DNA follows: TGTGCCAGCAGAGCAGACAGGGCGGGCGGCTACACCTTC. The encoded protein is CASRADRAGGYTF.

As concerns this clone: The junction departs from germline at one end; a sequencing error may be responsible. CDR3 in DNA: TGTGCTAGCAGCTTAGTCGGGAACACCGGGGAGCTGTTTTTT. Protein sequence: CASSLVGNTGELFF. V usage is TRBV7-7 and J usage is TRBJ2-2; D gene uncertain. The germline gives CDR1 SSHAT, CDR2 FNYEAQ (reference sequence). The CDR3 extends over 14 amino acids.

This clone was detected only a few times. The chain carries TRBV4-1 and TRBJ2-2; 8 nucleotides align to TRBD2. Losses at the gene ends were 0 bases for V and 2 bases for J; bases not matched to a gene: 8. CDR1 is MGHRA, CDR2 YSYEKL, per germline. This CDR3 comprises 18 residues. CDR3 sequence: CASSQDRAGGGNTGELFF. The CDR3 DNA follows: TGCGCCAGCAGCCAAGATAGAGCCGGGGGGGGAAACACCGGGGAGCTGTTTTTT.

The genes are TRBV7-2 and TRBJ2-1; D unclear. V lost 5 bases and J 6 bases, leaving 8 bases between the germline ends. Germline loops: CDR1 SGHTA, CDR2 FQGNSA. This CDR3 is built from 12 residues. For the CDR3, the DNA is TGTGCCAGCAGCGCCCCTAGCAATGAGCAGTTCTTC. Its translation: CASSAPSNEQFF.

The V call is TRBV9, the J call TRBJ2-7; TRBD1 agrees at 8 bases. J gave up 2 bases and V 0 bases, and 4 bases lay outside the gene matches. Germline V gene data show CDR1 as SGDLS and CDR2 as YYNGEE. CDR3 size: 15 residues. CDR3 residues: CASSVGMGQAYEQYF. The DNA for the CDR3 is TGTGCCAGCAGCGTAGGGATGGGACAGGCCTACGAGCAGTACTTC.

This chain links TRBV7-9 with TRBJ2-7, with 7 bases identical to TRBD1. V dropped 5 bases and J dropped 2; count of bases not matched to a gene: 3. This CDR3 region has 13 residues. Germline loops: CDR1 SEHNR, CDR2 FQNEAQ (reference sequence). The CDR3 here is CASSRDSTYEQYF. The DNA of the CDR3 is TGTGCCAGCAGCCGGGACAGTACCTACGAGCAGTACTTC. The whole variable domain, remainder taken from reference TRBV7-9 and TRBJ2-7, is DTGVSQNPRHKITKRGQNVTFRCDPISEHNRLYWYRQTLGQGPEFLTYFQNEAQLEKSRLLSDRFSAERPKGSFSTLEIQRTEQGDSAMYLCASSRDSTYEQYFGPGTRLTVT.

The rearrangement uses TRBV7-2 and TRBJ2-5; TRBD1 matches 8 bases. CDR3 length equals 14 residues. Trimming removed 2 bases from V and 1 base from J; junction bases left unmatched: 0. Germline V lookup: CDR1 SGHTA, CDR2 FQGNSA. The CDR3 loop reads CASSLTGGQETQYF. CDR3 nucleotide sequence: TGTGCCAGCAGCTTAACAGGGGGCCAAGAGACCCAGTACTTC.

V usage is TRBV5-5 and J usage is TRBJ2-7; D tentatively reads TRBD1 or TRBD2 (5 bases each). This CDR3 spans 15 amino acids. Trimming shortened V by 0 bases and J by 2 bases, and 12 bases separated the two germline ends. Germline CDR1 SGHKS, CDR2 YYEKEE (reference sequence). The CDR3: CASSLAGGGTYEQYF. CDR3 DNA sequence: TGTGCCAGCAGCTTGGCTGGGGGTGGCACCTACGAGCAGTACTTC.